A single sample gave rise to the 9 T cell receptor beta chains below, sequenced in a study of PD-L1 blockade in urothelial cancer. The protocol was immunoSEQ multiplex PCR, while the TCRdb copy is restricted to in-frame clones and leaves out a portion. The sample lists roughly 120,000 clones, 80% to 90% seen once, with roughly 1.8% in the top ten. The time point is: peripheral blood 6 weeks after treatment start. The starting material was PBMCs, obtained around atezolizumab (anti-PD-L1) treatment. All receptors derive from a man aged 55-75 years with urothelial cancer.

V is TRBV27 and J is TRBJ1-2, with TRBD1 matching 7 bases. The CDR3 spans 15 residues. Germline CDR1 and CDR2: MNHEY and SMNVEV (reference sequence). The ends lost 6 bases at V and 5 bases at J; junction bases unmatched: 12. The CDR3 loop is CASRLRQGISYGYTF. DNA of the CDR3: TGTGCCAGCAGGTTACGACAGGGTATTTCTTATGGCTACACCTTC.

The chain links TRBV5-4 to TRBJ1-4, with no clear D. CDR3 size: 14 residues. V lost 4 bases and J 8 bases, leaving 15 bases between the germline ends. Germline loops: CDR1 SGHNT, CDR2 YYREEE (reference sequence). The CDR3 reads CASSPPGGGEKLFF. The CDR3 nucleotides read TGTGCCAGCAGCCCCCCAGGCGGCGGGGAAAAACTGTTTTTT.

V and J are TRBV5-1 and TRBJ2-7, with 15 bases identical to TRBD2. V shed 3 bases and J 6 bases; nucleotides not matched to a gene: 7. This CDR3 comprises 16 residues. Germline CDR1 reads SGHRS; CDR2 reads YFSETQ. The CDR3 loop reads CASSWGTSGRSSEQYF. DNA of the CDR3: TGCGCCAGCAGCTGGGGGACTAGCGGGAGGTCCAGCGAGCAGTACTTC.

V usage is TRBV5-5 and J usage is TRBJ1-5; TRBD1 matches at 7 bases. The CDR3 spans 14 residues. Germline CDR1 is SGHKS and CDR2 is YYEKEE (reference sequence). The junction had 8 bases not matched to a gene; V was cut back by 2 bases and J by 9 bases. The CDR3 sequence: CASSFDRVDGPQHF. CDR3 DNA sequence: TGTGCCAGCAGCTTTGACAGGGTAGACGGGCCCCAGCATTTT.

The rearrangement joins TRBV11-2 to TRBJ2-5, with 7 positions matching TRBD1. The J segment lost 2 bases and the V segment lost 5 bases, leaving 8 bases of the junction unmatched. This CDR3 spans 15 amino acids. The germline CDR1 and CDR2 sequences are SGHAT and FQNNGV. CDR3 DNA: TGTGCCAGCAGCCGAAAGGGACAGCCTCAAGAGACCCAGTACTTC. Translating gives CASSRKGQPQETQYF.

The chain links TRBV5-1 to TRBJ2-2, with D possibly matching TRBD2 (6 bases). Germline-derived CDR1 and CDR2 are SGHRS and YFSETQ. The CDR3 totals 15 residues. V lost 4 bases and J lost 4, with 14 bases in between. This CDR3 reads CASSRRGQTTGELFF. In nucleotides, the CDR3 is TGCGCCAGCAGCCGGAGGGGCCAGACCACCGGGGAGCTGTTTTTT.

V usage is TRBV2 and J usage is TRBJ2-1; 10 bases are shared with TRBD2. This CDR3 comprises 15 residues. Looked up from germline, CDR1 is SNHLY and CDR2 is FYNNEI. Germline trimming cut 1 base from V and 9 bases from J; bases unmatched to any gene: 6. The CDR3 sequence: CASSEVAGGLGEQFF. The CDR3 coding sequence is TGTGCCAGCAGTGAAGTAGCGGGAGGACTTGGTGAGCAGTTCTTC.

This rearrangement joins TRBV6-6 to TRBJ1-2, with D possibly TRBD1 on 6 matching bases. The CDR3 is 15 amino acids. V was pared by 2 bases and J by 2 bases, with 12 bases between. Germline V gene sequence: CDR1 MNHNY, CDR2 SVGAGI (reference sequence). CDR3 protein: CASSYQDSRNYGYTF. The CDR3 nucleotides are TGTGCCAGCAGTTACCAGGACAGTCGGAACTATGGCTACACCTTC.

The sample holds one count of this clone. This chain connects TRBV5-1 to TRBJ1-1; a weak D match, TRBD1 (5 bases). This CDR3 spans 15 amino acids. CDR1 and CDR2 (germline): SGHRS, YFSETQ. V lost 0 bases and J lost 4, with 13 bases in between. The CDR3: CASSLAAGGSTEAFF. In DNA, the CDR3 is TGCGCCAGCAGCTTGGCCGCGGGGGGGAGCACTGAAGCTTTCTTT.